This T cell receptor (beta chain) emerged from a study of OX40 agonist ivuxolimab in advanced cancers. This table comes from immunoSEQ multiplex PCR, and its TCRdb copy is limited to in-frame clones, with some not included. Of about 110,000 clones listed, more than 85% are singletons. Germline lookup yields CDR1 SGHNT and CDR2 YYREEE (reference sequence). V lost 2 bases to trimming and J lost 0 bases, with 12 bases between them. This CDR3 region has 15 residues. This sample comprised CD4+ or CD8+ T cells sorted from blood, obtained in a trial of the OX40 agonist ivuxolimab. The genes are TRBV5-4 and TRBJ2-7; D not certain. The receptor's source is an adult with an advanced solid tumor such as melanoma, head and neck, liver or kidney cancer. The CDR3 region has the DNA TGTGCCAGCAGCTTAAGACGGCCCGACTCCTACGAGCAGTACTTC. Its translation is CASSLRRPDSYEQYF.